A selection of T cell receptor beta chains follows, all from one sample in a study of blood T cell repertoires in COVID-19. Profiling relied on immunoSEQ multiplex PCR, and the TCRdb table lists in-frame clones only, not all of them. This repertoire shows about 43,000 clones, around 86% found once; its top ten account for approximately 40%. The source material was peripheral blood. Source of these receptors: a woman of 80 years or more with acute or convalescent COVID-19. CDR3s include the opening cysteine and the closing phenylalanine or tryptophan. A D gene is named only where the DNA matches it firmly. Not all rows give a size; the values are once, few, many and, for expanded clones, a class.

v_gene	abundance	j_gene	d_gene	CDR3aa	CDR3nt
TRBV2	-	TRBJ1-1	TRBD1	CASRTGTGTTWGAFF	TGTGCCAGCAGGACCGGGACAGGGACTACTTGGGGAGCTTTCTTT
TRBV6-6	-	TRBJ1-1	-	CATVLRNTEAFF	TGTGCCACGGTCTTAAGAAACACTGAAGCTTTCTTT
TRBV3-1/TRBV3-2	few	TRBJ1-2	-	CASSQSEGRYGYTF	TGTGCCAGCAGCCAATCAGAGGGTCGCTATGGCTACACCTTC
TRBV19	-	TRBJ1-1	-	CASSIEQGEPEAFF	TGTGCCAGTAGTATCGAACAGGGAGAACCTGAAGCTTTCTTT
TRBV28	-	TRBJ1-6	TRBD1	CASSSPPRDRGYSPLHF	TGTGCCAGCAGTTCCCCACCCCGGGACAGGGGTTATTCACCCCTCCACTTT
TRBV27	-	TRBJ1-1	-	CASSLAGDTEAFF	TGTGCCAGCAGTTTAGCAGGGGATACTGAAGCTTTCTTT
TRBV28	-	TRBJ2-7	-	CASSLPGSDYEQYF	TGTGCCAGCAGTTTACCGGGGTCAGACTACGAGCAGTACTTC
TRBV3-1/TRBV3-2	-	TRBJ1-2	TRBD1	CASRHGTDYYGYTF	TGTGCCAGCAGGCACGGGACAGACTACTATGGCTACACCTTC
TRBV19	once	TRBJ2-5	TRBD1	CASSMGTGVRETQYF	TGTGCCAGTAGTATGGGGACAGGGGTACGAGAGACCCAGTACTTC
TRBV19	-	TRBJ1-5	-	CASSMVLNRLEPQHF	TGTGCCAGTAGTATGGTCTTAAACAGGTTGGAGCCCCAGCATTTT
TRBV18	-	TRBJ1-3	TRBD1	CASSPLDRTIGNTIYF	TGTGCCAGCTCACCCTTGGACAGGACCATCGGAAACACCATATATTTT
TRBV7-9	-	TRBJ2-5	-	CASSLERERAWGETQYF	TGTGCCAGCAGCTTGGAGAGGGAGCGGGCCTGGGGAGAGACCCAGTACTTC
TRBV2	-	TRBJ1-4	-	CASSDQAGSFVKLFF	TGTGCCAGCAGTGACCAGGCCGGGAGTTTTGTAAAACTGTTTTTT
TRBV7-9	-	TRBJ1-4	TRBD1	CASSLAPGGIANEKLFF	TGTGCCAGCAGCTTAGCTCCAGGGGGCATAGCTAATGAAAAACTGTTTTTT
TRBV2	-	TRBJ2-5	-	CASSRGSSVETQYF	TGTGCCAGCAGTCGGGGGTCTAGCGTCGAGACCCAGTACTTC
TRBV2	-	TRBJ2-5	-	CATTGTLETQYF	TGTGCCACCACCGGGACACTAGAGACCCAGTACTTC
TRBV6-1	-	TRBJ1-2	-	CASSEGGGALGYTF	TGTGCCAGCAGTGAAGGAGGGGGAGCTTTAGGCTACACCTTC
TRBV7-2	once	TRBJ2-5	TRBD1	CASSAPFGTAIQETQYF	TGTGCCAGCAGCGCTCCCTTCGGGACAGCCATCCAAGAGACCCAGTACTTC
TRBV6-6	-	TRBJ2-5	TRBD2	CASSYSLAGGRETQYF	TGTGCCAGCAGTTACTCACTAGCGGGGGGACGTGAGACCCAGTACTTC
TRBV11-3	-	TRBJ2-3	TRBD1	CASSPGTALTDTQYF	TGTGCCAGCAGCCCTGGGACAGCCCTCACAGATACGCAGTATTTT
TRBV19	few	TRBJ1-4	-	CASSIEGRENEKLFF	TGTGCCAGTAGTATAGAGGGGCGAGAAAATGAAAAACTGTTTTTT
TRBV5-4	few	TRBJ1-5	-	CASSLSGLNQPQHF	TGTGCCAGCAGCTTGTCAGGGCTCAATCAGCCCCAGCATTTT
TRBV5-3	many	TRBJ1-2	TRBD1	CARSPTTGVQNYGYTF	TGTGCCAGAAGCCCCACCACAGGGGTGCAAAACTATGGCTACACCTTC
TRBV6-2/TRBV6-3	-	TRBJ1-1	-	CASSYGGAVTEAFF	TGTGCCAGCAGTTACGGGGGGGCTGTCACTGAAGCTTTCTTT
TRBV2	once	TRBJ1-4	-	CASSEEHWGGEEAKLFF	TGTGCCAGCAGTGAAGAGCATTGGGGAGGGGAGGAGGCAAAACTGTTTTTT
TRBV5-1	-	TRBJ2-3	-	CASSSWDKGPDTQYF	TGCGCCAGCAGCTCGTGGGACAAGGGACCAGATACGCAGTATTTT
TRBV28	-	TRBJ1-4	-	CASIGGGSEEKLFF	TGTGCCAGCATAGGGGGGGGCAGCGAGGAAAAACTGTTTTTT
TRBV12-3/TRBV12-4	-	TRBJ1-2	-	CASSPSPNYGYTF	TGTGCCAGCAGTCCAAGCCCTAACTATGGCTACACCTTC
TRBV9	few	TRBJ2-7	-	CASSVGWGATYEQYF	TGTGCCAGCAGCGTAGGGTGGGGCGCTACCTACGAGCAGTACTTC
TRBV5-1	-	TRBJ2-1	TRBD2	CASSVLAGGYNEQFF	TGCGCCAGCAGCGTACTAGCGGGGGGGTACAATGAGCAGTTCTTC
TRBV19	-	TRBJ2-5	-	CASSIGGDQETQYF	TGTGCCAGTAGTATAGGGGGAGACCAAGAGACCCAGTACTTC
TRBV4-1	-	TRBJ1-1	-	CASSRTGEFQLRAEAFF	TGCGCCAGCAGCCGAACGGGGGAATTTCAGCTTCGGGCTGAAGCTTTCTTT
TRBV19	few	TRBJ2-3	TRBD2	CASSSTSGGFDTQYF	TGTGCCAGTAGTTCTACTAGCGGGGGGTTTGATACGCAGTATTTT
TRBV5-1	-	TRBJ2-3	-	CASSDSARQGDTQYF	TGCGCCAGCAGCGATAGCGCCAGACAAGGAGATACGCAGTATTTT
TRBV5-4	-	TRBJ2-1	TRBD1	CASSTRQGAGNEQFF	TGTGCCAGCAGCACGAGACAGGGGGCGGGCAATGAGCAGTTCTTC
TRBV9	-	TRBJ2-1	-	CASSVHAGATYNEQFF	TGTGCCAGCAGCGTGCATGCGGGGGCCACCTACAATGAGCAGTTCTTC
TRBV30	-	TRBJ1-5	TRBD1	CAWSRQGDQPQHF	TGTGCCTGGAGCCGTCAGGGGGATCAGCCCCAGCATTTT
TRBV11-2	-	TRBJ1-1	TRBD1	CASRGQGGGTEAFF	TGTGCCAGCAGAGGACAGGGGGGAGGGACTGAAGCTTTCTTT
TRBV7-2	-	TRBJ2-1	-	CASSLARGNEQFF	TGTGCCAGCAGCTTAGCGCGGGGCAATGAGCAGTTCTTC
TRBV10-3	-	TRBJ2-1	TRBD1	CAISGDRKSSYNEQFF	TGTGCCATCAGTGGGGACAGGAAAAGCTCCTACAATGAGCAGTTCTTC
TRBV30	-	TRBJ1-1	-	CAWSVQGSEAFF	TGTGCCTGGAGTGTGCAGGGGTCTGAAGCTTTCTTT
TRBV27	-	TRBJ1-6	-	CASSRQTGPYNSPLHF	TGTGCCAGCAGTAGGCAGACAGGACCCTATAATTCACCCCTCCACTTT
TRBV24-1	-	TRBJ2-5	-	CATSDTGPGETQYF	TGTGCCACCAGTGATACGGGTCCCGGAGAGACCCAGTACTTC
TRBV4-2	-	TRBJ2-3	-	CASSQEQAGTDTQYF	TGTGCCAGCAGCCAAGAGCAAGCCGGCACAGATACGCAGTATTTT
TRBV5-1	-	TRBJ2-3	-	CASSLAFETRSTDTQYF	TGCGCCAGCAGCTTGGCCTTCGAGACTAGGAGCACAGATACGCAGTATTTT
TRBV6-5	few	TRBJ2-7	-	CASRPAGSYEQYF	TGTGCCAGCAGGCCTGCGGGCTCCTACGAGCAGTACTTC
TRBV15	-	TRBJ1-4	TRBD1	CATSRDQGVDEKLFF	TGTGCCACCAGCAGAGATCAGGGGGTTGATGAAAAACTGTTTTTT
TRBV5-1	-	TRBJ1-1	-	CASSEGSDTEAFF	TGCGCCAGCAGCGAGGGATCGGACACTGAAGCTTTCTTT
TRBV4-1	once	TRBJ2-7	TRBD2	CASSQDIRAGPTYEQYF	TGCGCCAGCAGCCAAGATATCAGAGCGGGACCCACCTACGAGCAGTACTTC
TRBV2	-	TRBJ2-5	-	CASGASLQETQYF	TGTGCCAGCGGGGCTTCCCTACAAGAGACCCAGTACTTC
TRBV5-1	-	TRBJ1-2	-	CASSLHDEGTGEGTF	TGCGCCAGCAGCTTGCACGACGAGGGGACCGGGGAGGGAACGTTC
TRBV11-2	-	TRBJ1-1	-	CASSPSPGKALPIEAFF	TGTGCCAGCAGCCCATCACCAGGGAAGGCGCTTCCCATAGAAGCTTTCTTT
TRBV5-1	-	TRBJ2-3	-	CASSLPIARSTDTQYF	TGCGCCAGCAGCCTGCCCATAGCTAGAAGCACAGATACGCAGTATTTT
TRBV4-1	few	TRBJ2-2	TRBD1	CASSLKTGGAGELFF	TGCGCCAGCAGCCTAAAGACAGGGGGGGCCGGGGAGCTGTTTTTT